Below, one TCR beta chain is given with its context. The antigen is undetermined. This PCR relied on a set of 60 Vbeta primers and 13 Jbeta primers. Measured with immunoSEQ multiplex PCR; TCRdb has only the in-frame clones, and not every one. The sample shows around 110,000 clones, 79% of them seen only once. The data are from a study of cytomegalovirus exposure and HLA in healthy donors. General observations from the study: Diagnosis of cytomegalovirus status made by the classifier reportedly showed high specificity and sensitivity.

The CDR3 loop spans 14 amino acids. The germline gives CDR1 MNHEY, CDR2 SMNVEV (reference sequence). V dropped 5 bases and J dropped 1; count of bases not matched to a gene: 2. The gene calls are TRBV27 and TRBJ2-3; 8 nucleotides line up with TRBD1. This sequence was found in a man aged 25 to 40 in good health and CMV-seropositive. Sequenced: PBMCs. In nucleotides, the CDR3 is TGTGCCAGCAGTGCGGACAGGGGCACAGATACGCAGTATTTT. It is translated as CASSADRGTDTQYF.